One T cell receptor (beta chain) is described in this entry. What it recognizes is unknown. Every patient with CD3G deficiency had evidence of autoimmunity. Sorting split CD4+ cells into CD25-high CD127-low Tregs and CD25-low CD127-high conventional T cells. This entry comes from a study of regulatory T cells. Overall study findings and caveats: Skewed V and J usage and few unique V-J pairs marked patient repertoires, most in Tregs. In CD3G-deficient patients, conventional CD4+ T cells were enriched for hydrophobic CDR3 residues at positions 6 and 7.

The primer mix had 52 TRBV and 13 TRBJ primers. Produced via immunoSEQ multiplex PCR; TCRdb's table is partial and in-frame only. The sample has more than 15,000 clones, approximately 80% seen once. The sequencing sample was made of conventional CD4+ T cells sorted from blood. The source of this sequence is a person aged 25 to 39 with CD3G deficiency.

The CDR3 spells CASRDSERSYEQYF. The CDR3 DNA follows: TGTGCCAGCAGGGACAGTGAGCGTTCCTACGAGCAGTACTTC. The chain joins TRBV28 to TRBJ2-7; tentatively, D is TRBD1 (6 bases). Germline CDR1 MDHEN, CDR2 SYDVKM. V was shortened by 6 bases and J by 1 base, with 13 bases between the two germline ends. There are 14 residues in the CDR3.